Shown below are 12 T cell receptor beta chains from a single sample sequenced in a study of T cells in Graves' hyperthyroidism and ophthalmopathy. TCR beta CDR3 region amplification was performed from RNA transcripts. A set of HTBI primers served as the primers for a first-round RT-PCR of the TCR CDR3. TCRdb re-derived calls from the multiplex PCR reads in MiXCR, one entry per CDR3 protein. Here the sample spans around 800,000 distinct CDR3 sequences, around 39% being singletons. Sequenced material: blood. The receptors originated from a man aged 18 to 30 with Graves' hyperthyroidism.

This clonotype was counted a few times. This chain uses TRBV19 with TRBJ1-5; D possibly corresponds to TRBD1 (5 bases). Germline CDR1 LNHDA, CDR2 SQIVND (reference sequence). Between the trimmed V and J ends, which lost 7 bases and 2 bases, there was a span of 12 bases. CDR3 length equals 14 residues. CDR3 sequence: CASNPPGRNQPQHF. CDR3 sequence (DNA): TGTGCCAGTAACCCCCCGGGGCGCAATCAGCCCCAGCATTTT.

This clonotype was recorded at least ten times. J is TRBJ1-1 and V is TRBV9; D perhaps matches TRBD1 (5 bases). This CDR3 spans 14 amino acids. V lost 5 bases and J 0 bases, leaving 11 bases between the germline ends. Germline CDR1 is SGDLS and CDR2 is YYNGEE. The CDR3 nucleotides are TGTGCCAGCAGTGAGGACACAATGAACACTGAAGCTTTCTTT. Amino acids: CASSEDTMNTEAFF.

CDR3 sequence (DNA): TGCGCCAGCAGCGCCGGGACAGGGAGGGAGACCCAGTACTTC. This gives the protein CASSAGTGRETQYF. The V call is TRBV5-1, the J call TRBJ2-5; 9 bases match TRBD1. The germline V gene encodes CDR1 SGHRS and CDR2 YFSETQ. The J segment lost 5 bases and the V segment lost 4 bases, leaving 6 bases of the junction unmatched. The CDR3 runs to 14 residues.

This clonotype was found once. As the CDR3 is not closed by the conserved phenylalanine or tryptophan, this likely results from a read error. The DNA for the CDR3 is TGCGCCAGCAGCTTGGATCGCGAGCAGTACCTC. This translates into CASSLDREQYL. The chain combines TRBV5-1 with TRBJ2-7; D remains ambiguous. V lost 0 bases, J lost 6 bases, and 4 bases lay in between. Germline values: CDR1 SGHRS, CDR2 YFSETQ. The CDR3 is made up of 11 amino acids.

The chain carries TRBV19 and TRBJ1-1; D is perhaps TRBD1 (6 bases). The CDR3 consists of 14 residues. The ends were cut back, 9 bases at V and 1 base at J, with 15 bases in the middle. In germline, CDR1 is LNHDA, CDR2 SQIVND (reference sequence). CDR3 nucleotides: TGTGCCAGCAGCCAGACAGGACCGAACACTGAAGCTTTCTTT. Translated: CASSQTGPNTEAFF.

This chain links TRBV7-9 with TRBJ2-7; 11 bases line up with TRBD1. This CDR3 region has 14 residues. Germline loops: CDR1 SEHNR, CDR2 FQNEAQ (reference sequence). V lost 5 bases and J lost 6; bases outside the gene matches: 6. The CDR3 DNA reads as TGTGCCAGCAGCACCGGGACAGGGGGAATCGAGCAGTACTTC. This codes for CASSTGTGGIEQYF.

The rearrangement joins TRBV7-9 to TRBJ2-7; 8 nucleotides agree with TRBD1. J gave up 5 bases and V 8 bases, and 11 bases lay outside the gene matches. CDR1 is SEHNR, CDR2 FQNEAQ, per germline (reference sequence). The CDR3 is 14 amino acids. CDR3 region: CASSPETGDHEQYF. As DNA, the CDR3 is TGTGCCAGCTCACCGGAGACAGGGGACCACGAGCAGTACTTC.

At least ten counts were recorded for this clonotype. V gene TRBV2 combines with J gene TRBJ1-1, with TRBD1 matching 9 bases. The CDR3 length is 14 residues. The J segment lost 6 bases and the V segment lost 6 bases, leaving 8 bases of the junction unmatched. Looked up from germline, CDR1 is SNHLY and CDR2 is FYNNEI. In nucleotides, the CDR3 is TGTGCCAGCAGCTTCGGGACAGGGAGACCTGAAGCTTTCTTT. Its protein product is CASSFGTGRPEAFF.

This clonotype was counted only a few times. The rearrangement links TRBV29-1 to TRBJ1-2, with D perhaps matching TRBD1 (5 bases). V gave up 3 bases and J gave up 3 bases, with 32 bases separating them. This CDR3 is 20 amino acids long. CDR1 is SQVTM and CDR2 is ANQGSEA in the germline V gene. The CDR3 coding sequence is TGCAGCGTTGACCCCTCTGGGGCAAGTCTCCTAACTGGTCCCGACTATGGCTACACCTTC. It codes for CSVDPSGASLLTGPDYGYTF.

This clonotype occurred a few times. The V call is TRBV10-3, the J call TRBJ1-2, with a weak D call TRBD1 (5 bases). Trimming removed 5 bases at V and 5 bases at J, with 15 bases between. The CDR3 covers 14 residues. Germline V CDR1 and CDR2: ENHRY, SYGVKD. Written as DNA, the CDR3 is TGTGCCATCAGTAGACAGCCGGACTCATATGGCTACACCTTC. Amino acids: CAISRQPDSYGYTF.

This clonotype was seen ten or more times. The chain couples TRBV7-2 to TRBJ2-5; perhaps TRBD1 as D (6 bases). This CDR3 is built from 15 residues. V was shortened by 1 base and J by 5 bases, with 14 bases between the two germline ends. Germline loops: CDR1 SGHTA, CDR2 FQGNSA. CDR3 in DNA: TGTGCCAGCAGCTTAGGGGAACAGGGATTGGAGACCCAGTACTTC. It codes for CASSLGEQGLETQYF.

The chain couples TRBV19 to TRBJ1-1; tentatively, D is TRBD1 (6 bases). Trimming cost V 6 bases and J 4 bases, with 18 bases left between them. CDR3 length: 15 residues. Germline values: CDR1 LNHDA, CDR2 SQIVND (reference sequence). The CDR3, as DNA: TGTGCCAGTAGCCCTCCCTCGGGGGGCGGCACTGAAGCTTTCTTT. This translates into CASSPPSGGGTEAFF. The full variable domain, in which reference TRBV19 and TRBJ1-1 provide the parts outside the CDR3, is DGGITQSPKYLFRKEGQNVTLSCEQNLNHDAMYWYRQDPGQGLRLIYYSQIVNDFQKGDIAEGYSVSREKKESFPLTVTSAQKNPTAFYLCASSPPSGGGTEAFFGQGTRLTVV.